This T cell receptor (beta chain) was recovered during a study of T cell responses to AZD1222 COVID-19 vaccine. Study-level findings and limits: Just 5 to 7 AZD1222 recipients tested seropositive at baseline. Repertoire sampling occurred only after the peak T cell response. Per reports, nearly half of all spike-specific TCRs target regions that are unmutated in variants.

With respect to this clone: Its target is unknown.

TCRdb's copy holds only in-frame clones and misses some; the assay was immunoSEQ multiplex PCR. The sample lists more than 250,000 clones, 85% to 95% occurring once. This CDR3 has 15 residues. Trimming took 5 bases from V and 5 from J, leaving 17 bases between them. Germline lookup yields CDR1 SGHTA and CDR2 FQGTGA. This specimen was peripheral blood, taken on day 0 of AZD1222 vaccination. The chain links TRBV7-3 to TRBJ2-3; D tentatively reads TRBD1 or TRBD2 (5 bases each). The clonotype comes from an adult in good health. The CDR3 here is CASSPGGGSGDTQYF. CDR3 DNA: TGTGCCAGCAGCCCGGGTGGGGGTAGTGGAGATACGCAGTATTTT.